This paragraph covers one T cell receptor beta chain sequence. Its antigen is not identified. Stable vitiligo meant no lesion change over the previous 6 months. Confetti depigmentation, marking active vitiligo, was absent in these patients. The CDR3 consists of 14 residues. The germline V gene encodes CDR1 SNHLY and CDR2 FYNNEI. V lost 5 bases, J lost 2 bases, and 2 bases stayed unmatched. The sample belongs to a study of resident and recirculating memory T cells in vitiligo. General study findings and limits: No single dominant TCR clone appeared; lesion clonality varied. Non-conserved TCRs across sites and patients suggested distinct clones per lesion.

Produced via immunoSEQ multiplex PCR; TCRdb's table is partial and in-frame only. The sample records around 76,000 clones, roughly 90% being singletons. The TCR comes from a male donor with vitiligo. Sample: blood. The V gene is TRBV2, the J gene TRBJ2-3; 9 bases fit TRBD2. The CDR3 spells CASSSGGSTDTQYF. The CDR3 coding sequence is TGTGCCAGCAGTAGCGGGGGGTCCACAGATACGCAGTATTTT.